This section outlines one T cell receptor (beta chain) sequence together with its context. The cohort comprised adults aged about 18 to 100 years residing in about 25 US areas. The study assigned cohorts using participant-reported clinical history. This record comes from a study of blood T cell repertoires in COVID-19. In the study overall: In each case, the material was cDNA or gDNA derived from T cells, B-cell-depleted T cells, or PBMCs.

TCRdb's copy holds only in-frame clones and misses some; the assay was immunoSEQ multiplex PCR. The data show roughly 200,000 clones, just over 85% seen once. This clonotype was sampled from a woman aged 40 to 50 with acute COVID-19. Sample: PBMCs or T cells enriched from blood (not recorded which).

The CDR3 spells CASSWDREITNYGYTF. As DNA, the CDR3 is TGTGCCAGCAGTTGGGACCGGGAGATTACTAACTATGGCTACACCTTC. The chain employs TRBV6-5 and TRBJ1-2, with a possible D match to TRBD1 (5 bases). The CDR3 runs 16 residues. Trimming took off 4 bases at V and 0 bases at J, with 15 bases between the two ends. CDR1 and CDR2 from the germline V gene are MNHEY and SVGAGI.